The entry below gives a single T cell receptor beta chain sequence along with its context. The sample is drawn from a study of blood T cell repertoires in COVID-19. For the study at large: PBMCs, B-cell-depleted T cells, or T cells provided the cDNA or gDNA that made up the material.

The CDR3 covers 16 residues. Germline V gene sequence: CDR1 MNHEY, CDR2 SMNVEV (reference sequence). Germline trimming cut 6 bases from V and 0 bases from J; bases unmatched to any gene: 11. Per the authors' pipeline: From reference gene primer amplification, estimates of nucleated cell counts were derived. Using immunoSEQ multiplex PCR, the repertoire was profiled, and TCRdb retains in-frame clones only, with some absent. The D gene and trimming were derived from the DNA, and the V and J assignments and clone size from that table. In the table there are a few hundred thousand clones, 89% of which are singletons.

This sequence originates from a woman aged 40 to 50 who had recovered from COVID-19. Sequenced material: peripheral blood. The gene calls are TRBV27 and TRBJ2-7; TRBD1 matches at 7 bases. CDR3 amino acids: CASRQTRTGSSYEQYF. CDR3 in DNA: TGTGCCAGCAGACAAACTCGGACAGGCAGCTCCTACGAGCAGTACTTC.